The present T cell receptor beta chain was sequenced within a study of T cell clusters in autoimmune cytopenias. Each sample's input was 250 ng genomic DNA, 38,000 or so genome equivalents. TRB rearrangements were amplified by touch-down multiplex PCR with mixed TRB-A/B primers. TCRdb reprocessed the multiplex PCR reads and stores each CDR3 protein as one record, lacking DNA. This sample's clone table lists a few thousand distinct CDR3 sequences. Germline CDR1 is KGHSH and CDR2 is LQKENI. There are 13 residues in the CDR3. Considering frequency, this clonotype is medium-sized. This receptor was identified in a human donor with an autoimmune cytopenia or autoimmune hepatitis (not recorded which). The gene calls are TRBV18 and TRBJ2-1. Material: peripheral blood. The CDR3 sequence is CASSRITNNEQFF.